A single sample gave rise to the 30 T cell receptor beta chains below, sequenced in a study of response to subunit inactivated influenza vaccine. In TCRdb, the RT-PCR reads were re-called with MiXCR into one record per CDR3 protein. Among approximately 500,000 distinct CDR3 sequences listed, approximately 24% were seen once. These data are also associated with another study on T cells expressing NK-cell markers. From that paper: With UMIs, 5'RACE template switching was used to make TCR beta cDNA.

Source: CD4+ T cells sorted from PBMCs, taken roughly 12 days after vaccination. All receptors come from a man in his fifties who received an inactivated influenza vaccine.

This clonotype was detected many times. The J gene is TRBJ1-5, the V gene TRBV20-1, with D tentatively TRBD1 (5 bases). The V gene lost 3 bases and the J gene lost 1 base, with 7 bases spanning the gap. The V gene's germline CDR1 is DFQATT and CDR2 SNEGSKA (reference sequence). CDR3 length equals 13 residues. Here the CDR3 DNA reads TGCAGTGCTAGTGGGGCGAGCAATCAGCCCCAGCATTTT. This sequence encodes CSASGASNQPQHF.

A few counts support this clonotype. The chain joins TRBV20-1 to TRBJ1-1; D is possibly TRBD1 (5 bases). CDR3 length: 13 residues. Looked up from germline, CDR1 is DFQATT and CDR2 is SNEGSKA (reference sequence). Trimming stripped 6 bases from V and 5 bases from J, with 16 bases between. The DNA for the CDR3 is TGCAGTGCCTATAAAGACGGGGGGACTGAAGCTTTCTTT. It codes for CSAYKDGGTEAFF.

This clonotype was seen more than once but under ten times. The rearrangement joins TRBV5-1 to TRBJ2-2, with 14 bases matching TRBD2. Germline V CDR1 and CDR2: SGHRS, YFSETQ. The CDR3 is made up of 19 amino acids. With 4 bases clipped from V and 0 bases from J, the junction kept 8 bases outside the gene matches. The CDR3 loop is CASSPHGTSGGPNTGELFF. The CDR3 bases are TGCGCCAGCAGCCCCCATGGGACTAGCGGGGGACCGAACACCGGGGAGCTGTTTTTT. Full variable domain (remainder filled in from reference TRBV5-1 and TRBJ2-2): KAGVTQTPRYLIKTRGQQVTLSCSPISGHRSVSWYQQTPGQGLQFLFEYFSETQRNKGNFPGRFSGRQFSNSRSEMNVSTLELGDSALYLCASSPHGTSGGPNTGELFFGEGSRLTVL.

V usage is TRBV5-1 and J usage is TRBJ1-5; D call uncertain. Trimming took off 4 bases at V and 1 base at J, with 12 bases between the two ends. In germline, CDR1 is SGHRS, CDR2 YFSETQ. The length of the CDR3 is 15 residues. CDR3 region: CASSVAGVSNQPQHF. For the CDR3, the DNA is TGCGCCAGCAGCGTGGCCGGGGTAAGCAATCAGCCCCAGCATTTT.

This rearrangement joins TRBV12-3 or TRBV12-4 to TRBJ1-5; no reliable D call. V lost 5 bases and J lost 7, with 15 bases in between. This CDR3 region has 14 residues. The CDR3 DNA follows: TGTGCCAGCAGTCGAAGGCTCGAACGCCAGCCCCAGCATTTT. Its translation: CASSRRLERQPQHF.

This sequence joins TRBV5-4 and TRBJ2-1, with D perhaps TRBD1 (5 bases). The germline V gene encodes CDR1 SGHNT and CDR2 YYREEE (reference sequence). The CDR3 totals 13 residues. The ends were cut back, 3 bases at V and 5 bases at J, with 9 bases in the middle. The CDR3 loop is CASSSDSDNEQFF. The CDR3 DNA is TGTGCCAGCAGCTCCGACAGTGACAATGAGCAGTTCTTC.

This clonotype was picked up many times. J is TRBJ2-7 and V is TRBV14, with D uncertain. V was trimmed by 2 bases and J by 2 bases, leaving 1 base between them. The length of the CDR3 is 11 residues. Germline CDR1 SGHDN, CDR2 FVKESK. As DNA, the CDR3 is TGTGCCAGCAGCCAAACCTACGAGCAGTACTTC. Protein: CASSQTYEQYF.

This clonotype was observed a few times. V usage is TRBV20-1 and J usage is TRBJ2-1, with 10 positions matching TRBD2. CDR1 DFQATT and CDR2 SNEGSKA come from the germline V gene (reference sequence). Trimming at V came to 4 bases and at J to 0 bases, leaving 9 bases not matched to a gene. CDR3 length: 17 amino acids. CDR3 region: CSATKGLATSSYNEQFF. The CDR3 coding sequence is TGCAGTGCTACCAAGGGACTAGCGACAAGCTCCTACAATGAGCAGTTCTTC.

This clonotype has more than one count but fewer than ten. V usage is TRBV20-1 and J usage is TRBJ2-5; D gene uncertain. Germline V gene sequence: CDR1 DFQATT, CDR2 SNEGSKA (reference sequence). V dropped 3 bases and J dropped 0 bases, with 2 bases sitting between them. CDR3 length equals 11 residues. The CDR3 is CSARNQETQYF. The DNA for the CDR3 is TGCAGTGCTAGGAACCAAGAGACCCAGTACTTC.

This clonotype has more than one count but fewer than ten. V and J are TRBV12-3 or TRBV12-4 and TRBJ2-5; 8 positions agree with TRBD2. V shed 3 bases, J shed 2 bases, and the junction held 8 bases outside the gene matches. The CDR3 is 16 residues long. CDR3 sequence (DNA): TGTGCCAGCAGTTTTAAGGCGGGGGGACCACAAGAGACCCAGTACTTC. Translation: CASSFKAGGPQETQYF.

This clonotype was seen more than once but under ten times. The genes are TRBV9 and TRBJ2-7; TRBD2 matches at 7 bases. Germline V gene lookup returns CDR1 SGDLS and CDR2 YYNGEE. The ends lost 3 bases at V and 4 bases at J; junction bases unmatched: 4. There are 13 residues in the CDR3. The CDR3 nucleotides are TGTGCCAGCAGCGGGGGGGGATGGTACGAGCAGTACTTC. It yields the protein CASSGGGWYEQYF.

The chain recombines TRBV10-3 with TRBJ2-3; possibly TRBD2 for D (5 bases). Germline V gene data show CDR1 as ENHRY and CDR2 as SYGVKD. This CDR3 region has 15 residues. The V and J ends lost 3 bases and 1 base respectively, with 11 bases between them. The CDR3 is CAISEDSRGTDTQYF. CDR3 in DNA: TGTGCCATCAGTGAAGATTCGCGGGGCACAGATACGCAGTATTTT.

This chain uses TRBV3-1 with TRBJ1-2; D ambiguous. Trimming left V 5 bases short and J 3 bases short, with 13 bases between. Germline V gene lookup returns CDR1 LGHDT and CDR2 YNNKEL (reference sequence). CDR3 length equals 14 residues. The CDR3 here is CASSERRVDYGYTF. In DNA, the CDR3 is TGTGCCAGCAGCGAACGCCGTGTGGACTATGGCTACACCTTC.

This clonotype has just a few counts. V and J are TRBV20-1 and TRBJ2-3, with 7 nucleotides matching TRBD2. Unmatched junction bases numbered 8, after V lost 0 bases and J lost 2 bases. In germline, CDR1 is DFQATT, CDR2 SNEGSKA (reference sequence). CDR3 length equals 16 residues. The CDR3 DNA is TGCAGTGCTAGAGACCCCGGGAGGCAACTCACAGATACGCAGTATTTT. It translates to CSARDPGRQLTDTQYF.

The gene calls are TRBV20-1 and TRBJ1-2; maybe TRBD1 (6 bases). CDR3 length: 14 amino acids. With 4 bases removed from V and 6 bases from J, the gap between germline ends came to 18 bases. The germline V gene has CDR1 DFQATT and CDR2 SNEGSKA (reference sequence). CDR3 residues: CSANRYRDTHGYTF. For the CDR3, the DNA is TGCAGTGCTAACCGTTACCGGGACACCCATGGCTACACCTTC.

The CDR3 DNA reads as TGTGCCAGCAGTGAACAGGTCGATTCACCCCTCCACTTT. Its translation: CASSEQVDSPLHF. The V call is TRBV2, the J call TRBJ1-6; D is unclear. Deletions cut 2 bases from V and 8 bases from J, with 7 bases between. The CDR3 is made up of 13 amino acids. Germline V CDR1 and CDR2: SNHLY, FYNNEI.

CDR3: CAISETGWNSYEQYF. DNA for the CDR3: TGTGCCATCAGTGAGACAGGTTGGAACTCCTACGAGCAGTACTTC. The rearrangement uses TRBV10-3 and TRBJ2-7; TRBD1 is a possible D gene (5 bases). The CDR3 consists of 15 residues. Germline V lookup: CDR1 ENHRY, CDR2 SYGVKD. Trimming removed 2 bases at V and 0 bases at J, with 11 bases between.

This chain connects TRBV5-1 to TRBJ2-7, with 9 bases that match TRBD1. V dropped 1 base and J dropped 2; count of bases not matched to a gene: 4. CDR3 size: 15 residues. In germline, CDR1 is SGHRS, CDR2 YFSETQ. The CDR3 protein is CASSLLQGAAYEQYF. The CDR3 region has the DNA TGCGCCAGCAGCTTGTTACAGGGGGCAGCCTACGAGCAGTACTTC. The whole variable domain, remainder taken from reference TRBV5-1 and TRBJ2-7, is KAGVTQTPRYLIKTRGQQVTLSCSPISGHRSVSWYQQTPGQGLQFLFEYFSETQRNKGNFPGRFSGRQFSNSRSEMNVSTLELGDSALYLCASSLLQGAAYEQYFGPGTRLTVT.

The V gene is TRBV5-1, the J gene TRBJ2-6; 8 positions match TRBD1. Germline loops: CDR1 SGHRS, CDR2 YFSETQ. CDR3 length: 17 residues. Trimming cost V 4 bases and J 0 bases; bases outside gene matches: 6. CDR3 sequence reads: CASSTGQGSSGANVLTF. CDR3 DNA: TGCGCCAGCAGCACCGGACAGGGAAGCTCTGGGGCCAACGTCCTGACTTTC.

This clonotype was seen only once. J is TRBJ1-3 and V is TRBV10-2, with 8 bases lining up with TRBD1. Trimming at V came to 5 bases and at J to 2 bases, leaving 5 bases not matched to a gene. Germline assignment: CDR1 WSHSY and CDR2 SAAADI. This CDR3 spans 15 amino acids. The CDR3 bases are TGCGCCAGCAGTTTTCAGGGGGCGGCTGGAAACACCATATATTTT. Protein product: CASSFQGAAGNTIYF.

This clonotype turned up a few times. The CDR3 coding sequence is TGTGCCAGCACCGCAGGGACCTCCTACGAGCAGTACTTC. Protein product: CASTAGTSYEQYF. The gene calls are TRBV7-9 and TRBJ2-7; D possibly uses TRBD1 or TRBD2 (5 bases each). Germline V lookup: CDR1 SEHNR, CDR2 FQNEAQ (reference sequence). CDR3 length: 13 amino acids. Trimming pared 7 bases from V and 0 bases from J, leaving 10 bases between.

The chain has TRBV12-3 or TRBV12-4 and TRBJ1-6, with D hard to call. The CDR3 length is 15 residues. V shed 2 bases and J shed 8 bases, with 13 bases lying between them. This CDR3 reads CASSLYLSRDSPLHF. In DNA form, the CDR3 reads TGTGCCAGCAGTTTATACTTATCAAGGGATTCACCCCTCCACTTT.

The rearrangement uses TRBV15 and TRBJ2-5; TRBD2 matches 11 bases. Trimming removed 1 base from V and 0 bases from J; junction bases left unmatched: 7. Germline V gene sequence: CDR1 LNHNV, CDR2 YYDKDF (reference sequence). This CDR3 region has 18 residues. CDR3 protein: CATSRGNSGRVYQETQYF. In DNA form, the CDR3 reads TGTGCCACCAGCAGAGGGAATAGCGGGAGGGTGTACCAAGAGACCCAGTACTTC.

In this sample, this clonotype turned up a few times. The chain couples TRBV11-2 to TRBJ2-3, with a weak D call TRBD1 (7 bases). Trimming stripped 0 bases from V and 0 bases from J, with 28 bases between. Per the germline V gene, CDR1 is SGHAT and CDR2 is FQNNGV. The CDR3 is 22 residues long. CDR3 sequence (DNA): TGTGCCAGCAGCTTAGAGGGGGGACAGACATTGGCGGCTGAAGATAGCACAGATACGCAGTATTTT. It codes for CASSLEGGQTLAAEDSTDTQYF.

This clonotype was counted a few times. The V and J genes are TRBV3-1 and TRBJ2-1; tentatively, D is TRBD1 (5 bases). Trimming left V 0 bases short and J 15 bases short, with 18 bases between. Germline assignment: CDR1 LGHDT and CDR2 YNNKEL (reference sequence). There are 14 residues in the CDR3. The CDR3 region has the DNA TGTGCCAGCAGCCAAGAGGGGCTCGGGCGGCCCTTGTTCTTC. The encoded protein is CASSQEGLGRPLFF.

The chain employs TRBV18 and TRBJ2-1; D gene uncertain. CDR3 length equals 16 residues. Germline loops: CDR1 KGHSH, CDR2 LQKENI. V was cut by 4 bases and J by 10 bases, with 23 bases left in between. The CDR3 nucleotides are TGTGCCAGCTCACGACTTTCGGCGGCGTTAGAGGACGAGCAGTTCTTC. Encoded protein: CASSRLSAALEDEQFF.

J is TRBJ2-5 and V is TRBV10-3; 7 positions agree with TRBD2. This CDR3 is built from 13 residues. The V gene end was trimmed by 9 bases and the J gene end by 5 bases; junction bases not matched to a gene: 9. Germline CDR1 reads ENHRY; CDR2 reads SYGVKD. Written as DNA, the CDR3 is TGTGCCATTCGTGGGGGGGATACGGAGACCCAGTACTTC. This sequence encodes CAIRGGDTETQYF.

The J gene is TRBJ1-6, the V gene TRBV12-3 or TRBV12-4; 8 bases are shared with TRBD1. The CDR3 covers 14 residues. With V trimmed by 4 bases and J by 7 bases, 3 bases remained unmatched. The CDR3 region has the DNA TGTGCCAGCAGTTCCTGGGACAGGAATTCACCCCTCCACTTT. It encodes CASSSWDRNSPLHF.

The CDR3 spells CASKQYSGETQYF. Here the CDR3 DNA reads TGTGCCAGCAAGCAGTACAGCGGGGAGACCCAGTACTTC. The chain has TRBV6-1 and TRBJ2-5; weak D call: TRBD2 (6 bases). The V end lost 7 bases, the J end lost 5 bases, and 14 bases lay between the germline ends. CDR1 and CDR2 (germline): MNHNS, SASEGT. The CDR3 is made up of 13 amino acids.

The chain uses TRBV28 and TRBJ2-7; tentatively, D is TRBD1 (6 bases). The CDR3 is 11 amino acids. The V and J ends lost 11 bases and 3 bases respectively, with 11 bases between them. The germline V gene encodes CDR1 MDHEN and CDR2 SYDVKM. The CDR3 DNA reads as TGTGCCGCGACAGGCCGCTACGAGCAGTACTTC. Residues: CAATGRYEQYF.